Listed below are T cell receptor beta chains from one sample, sequenced in a study of CD8 T cells in Susac syndrome. TCRdb analysed the immunoSEQ multiplex PCR reads with MiXCR anew, one entry per CDR3 protein. The sample includes some 260,000 distinct CDR3 sequences, just over 90% of them seen just once. The sequencing input was CD4+ T cells from PBMCs. Receptor source: a human donor with multiple sclerosis. Both conserved end residues are part of each CDR3. The D gene is left open where the match is weak.

J: TRBJ2-4; V: TRBV10-1; D: NA; DNA: TGCGCCAGCAGTGAGTCGACGGCCCAAAACATTCAGTACTTC; CDR3: CASSESTAQNIQYF
J: TRBJ2-1; V: TRBV29-1; D: NA; DNA: TGCAGCGTTGATCTCCTGGGGCATGAGCAGTTCTTC; CDR3: CSVDLLGHEQFF
J: TRBJ1-3; V: TRBV18; D: NA; DNA: TGTGCCAGCTCACCTCCGGGGACAAGCCGAAACACCATATATTTT; CDR3: CASSPPGTSRNTIYF
J: TRBJ1-1; V: TRBV12-3/TRBV12-4; D: NA; DNA: TGTGCCAGCAGTTTTGGGGGTGACACTGAAGCTTTCTTT; CDR3: CASSFGGDTEAFF
J: TRBJ1-1; V: TRBV6-5; D: TRBD1; DNA: TGTGCCAGCAGTCTAGACAGGGGGCTTGCTTTCTTT; CDR3: CASSLDRGLAFF
J: TRBJ1-5; V: TRBV6-1; D: TRBD1; DNA: TGTGCCAGCAGTGATTATGACAGGGTATACAATCAGCCCCAGCATTTT; CDR3: CASSDYDRVYNQPQHF
J: TRBJ2-7; V: TRBV5-1; D: TRBD1; DNA: TGCGCCAGCAGCCCGACAGGGGGCACAACCTACGAGCAGTACTTC; CDR3: CASSPTGGTTYEQYF
J: TRBJ2-2; V: TRBV12-5; D: NA; DNA: TGTGCTAGTGGTTTGGTACGAATCGGGGAGCTGTTTTTT; CDR3: CASGLVRIGELFF
J: TRBJ1-2; V: TRBV6-1; D: NA; DNA: TGTGCCAGCAGTGAATTGGTCAGGGTACAGGATGGCTACACCTTC; CDR3: CASSELVRVQDGYTF
J: TRBJ1-1; V: TRBV12-3/TRBV12-4; D: NA; DNA: TGTGCCAGCAGTTTGTCCGGGGGCGCCGCCGGGGAAGCTTTCTTT; CDR3: CASSLSGGAAGEAFF
J: TRBJ1-3; V: TRBV5-1; D: TRBD1; DNA: TGCGCCAGCAGCTTAAATACAGGGGCGGCTGGAAACACCATATATTTT; CDR3: CASSLNTGAAGNTIYF